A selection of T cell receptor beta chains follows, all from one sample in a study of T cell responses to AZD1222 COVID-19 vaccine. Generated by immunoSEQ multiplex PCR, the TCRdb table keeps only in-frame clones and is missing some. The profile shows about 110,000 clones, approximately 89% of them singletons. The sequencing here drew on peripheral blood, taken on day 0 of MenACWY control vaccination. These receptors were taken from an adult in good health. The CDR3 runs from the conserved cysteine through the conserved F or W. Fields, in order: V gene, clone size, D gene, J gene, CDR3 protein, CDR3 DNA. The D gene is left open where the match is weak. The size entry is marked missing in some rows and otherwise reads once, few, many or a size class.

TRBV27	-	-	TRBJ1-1	CASSSALWRLNTEAFF	TGTGCCAGCAGTTCCGCACTTTGGAGGTTGAACACTGAAGCTTTCTTT
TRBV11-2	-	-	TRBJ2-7	CASSLGREAYEQYF	TGTGCCAGCAGCTTAGGCCGCGAAGCCTACGAGCAGTACTTC
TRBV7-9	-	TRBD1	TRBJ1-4	CASSSTGYAANEKLFF	TGTGCCAGCAGCTCGACAGGGTACGCAGCTAATGAAAAACTGTTTTTT
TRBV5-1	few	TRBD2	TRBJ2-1	CASSPGLAGGYNEQFF	TGCGCCAGCAGCCCCGGACTAGCGGGGGGGTACAATGAGCAGTTCTTC
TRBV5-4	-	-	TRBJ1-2	CASSFQGGSSGYTF	TGTGCCAGCAGCTTCCAAGGAGGGTCGTCCGGCTACACCTTC
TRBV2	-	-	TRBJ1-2	CASMGGEFATGYTF	TGTGCCAGCATGGGTGGAGAATTCGCTACTGGCTACACCTTC
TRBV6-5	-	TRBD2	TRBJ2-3	CASSYWASGGGMQYF	TGTGCCAGCAGTTACTGGGCTAGCGGGGGGGGTATGCAGTATTTT
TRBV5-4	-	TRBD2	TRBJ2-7	CASSWTSGGAQYEQYF	TGTGCCAGCAGCTGGACTAGCGGGGGAGCCCAATACGAGCAGTACTTC
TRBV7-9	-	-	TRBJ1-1	CASSLGSQGEAFF	TGTGCCAGCAGCTTGGGCAGTCAGGGTGAAGCTTTCTTT
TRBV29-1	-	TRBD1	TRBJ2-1	CSSNRGAYNEQFF	TGCAGCTCAAACAGGGGGGCTTACAATGAGCAGTTCTTC
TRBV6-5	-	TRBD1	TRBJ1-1	CASFDGTVNTEAFF	TGTGCCAGCTTTGACGGGACAGTCAACACTGAAGCTTTCTTT
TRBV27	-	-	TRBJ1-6	CASSLRAYYNSPLHF	TGTGCCAGCAGTTTAAGGGCTTACTATAATTCACCCCTCCACTTT
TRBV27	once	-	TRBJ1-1	CASSSGGKGDGAEAFF	TGTGCCAGCAGTTCGGGGGGAAAAGGGGACGGCGCTGAAGCTTTCTTT
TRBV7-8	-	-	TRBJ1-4	CASSLAGEGEKLFF	TGTGCCAGCAGCTTAGCAGGGGAAGGGGAAAAACTGTTTTTT
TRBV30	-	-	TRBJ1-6	CAWRAGLTTPLHF	TGTGCCTGGAGAGCAGGGCTTACGACACCCCTCCACTTT
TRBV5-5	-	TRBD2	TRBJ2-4	CASSYGWGLELAKNIQYF	TGTGCCAGCAGTTATGGTTGGGGACTAGAACTAGCCAAAAACATTCAGTACTTC
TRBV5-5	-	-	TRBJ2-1	CASSFVGVSSYNEQFF	TGTGCCAGCAGCTTCGTCGGGGTGAGCTCCTACAATGAGCAGTTCTTC
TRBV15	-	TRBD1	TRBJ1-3	CATSRDTGGLNTIYF	TGTGCCACCAGCAGAGATACAGGGGGACTAAACACCATATATTTT
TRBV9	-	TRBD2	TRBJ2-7	CASSLTSGGAYYEQYF	TGTGCCAGCAGCTTAACGAGCGGGGGGGCTTACTACGAGCAGTACTTC
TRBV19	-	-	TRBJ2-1	CASRTWGEDEQFF	TGTGCCAGTAGAACCTGGGGGGAGGATGAGCAGTTCTTC
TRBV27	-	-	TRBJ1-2	CASSSGANYGYTF	TGTGCCAGCAGTTCGGGAGCTAACTATGGCTACACCTTC
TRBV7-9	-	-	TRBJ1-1	CASSLEGDTEAFF	TGTGCCAGCAGTTTAGAAGGAGACACTGAAGCTTTCTTT
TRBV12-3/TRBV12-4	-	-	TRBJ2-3	CATTRGDTQYF	TGTGCCACCACTCGGGGCGATACGCAGTATTTT
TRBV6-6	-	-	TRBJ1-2	CASDPDRLANYGYTF	TGTGCCAGCGACCCAGACAGACTAGCTAACTATGGCTACACCTTC
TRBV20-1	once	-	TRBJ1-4	CSASLWATNEKLFF	TGCAGTGCTAGTCTCTGGGCAACTAATGAAAAACTGTTTTTT
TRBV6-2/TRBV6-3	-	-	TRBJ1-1	CASSYGWGAGVRNTEAFF	TGTGCCAGCAGTTACGGATGGGGGGCCGGGGTAAGAAACACTGAAGCTTTCTTT
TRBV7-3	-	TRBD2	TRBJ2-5	CASSLLAGVEETQYF	TGTGCCAGCAGCCTACTAGCGGGGGTCGAAGAGACCCAGTACTTC
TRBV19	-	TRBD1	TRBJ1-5	CATKGQGGDMGNQPQHF	TGTGCCACCAAGGGACAGGGTGGGGACATGGGCAATCAGCCCCAGCATTTT
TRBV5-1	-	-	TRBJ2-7	CASSFWLTSYEQYF	TGCGCCAGCAGCTTCTGGCTCACTTCCTACGAGCAGTACTTC
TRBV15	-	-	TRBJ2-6	CATSRDKGTASGANVLTF	TGTGCCACCAGCAGAGATAAAGGGACGGCCTCTGGGGCCAACGTCCTGACTTTC
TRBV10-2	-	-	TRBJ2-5	CASSESNIQETQYF	TGCGCCAGCAGTGAGTCAAACATCCAAGAGACCCAGTACTTC
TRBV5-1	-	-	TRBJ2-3	CASSLTKRGTDTQYF	TGCGCCAGCAGCTTGACGAAGCGGGGCACAGATACGCAGTATTTT
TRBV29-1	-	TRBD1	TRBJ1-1	CSALQGTNTEAFF	TGCAGCGCCTTACAGGGGACTAACACTGAAGCTTTCTTT
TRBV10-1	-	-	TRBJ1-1	CASSESGGPDTEAFF	TGCGCCAGCAGTGAGTCCGGGGGGCCAGACACTGAAGCTTTCTTT
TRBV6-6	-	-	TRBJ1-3	CASWSGNTIYF	TGTGCCAGCTGGTCGGGAAACACCATATATTTT
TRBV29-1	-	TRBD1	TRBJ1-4	CSVGTGDEKLFF	TGCAGCGTTGGGACAGGTGATGAAAAACTGTTTTTT